One sample yielded the 30 T cell receptor beta chains listed below, sequenced in a study of T cell responses to AZD1222 COVID-19 vaccine. Profiling relied on immunoSEQ multiplex PCR, and the TCRdb table lists in-frame clones only, not all of them. The table includes some 130,000 clones, roughly 90% detected once. The specimen comprised peripheral blood, sampled on day 0 of AZD1222 vaccination. The receptors derive from an adult in good health.

In nucleotides, the CDR3 is TGTGCCAGCAGCTTACAGGGTCGGTCACCCCTCCACTTT. Protein product: CASSLQGRSPLHF. This sequence joins TRBV7-2 and TRBJ1-6; tentative D call: TRBD1 (5 bases). The CDR3 spans 13 residues. CDR1 is SGHTA, CDR2 FQGNSA, per germline. V was cut by 2 bases and J by 10 bases, with 9 bases left in between. Looking up the rest from reference TRBV7-2 and TRBJ1-6 gives the full variable domain: GAGVSQSPSNKVTEKGKDVELRCDPISGHTALYWYRQSLGQGLEFLIYFQGNSAPDKSGLPSDRFSAERTGGSVSTLTIQRTQQEDSAVYLCASSLQGRSPLHFGNGTRLTVT.

This clone came up once. The gene calls are TRBV18 and TRBJ1-1, with 10 bases lining up with TRBD1. Germline V gene sequence: CDR1 KGHSH, CDR2 LQKENI. This CDR3 is built from 17 residues. V trimming: 3 bases; J trimming: 4 bases; junction bases outside the gene matches: 11. The CDR3 protein is CASSPRGQGSQGTEAFF. In DNA form, the CDR3 reads TGTGCCAGCTCACCGAGGGGACAGGGGAGTCAGGGCACTGAAGCTTTCTTT.

CDR3 in DNA: TGTGCCAGCAGCTCAGACACCGGGACAGCATATGGCTACACCTTC. It encodes CASSSDTGTAYGYTF. The genes are TRBV7-9 and TRBJ1-2, with 7 positions matching TRBD1. Trimming removed 4 bases from V and 5 bases from J; junction bases left unmatched: 10. In germline, CDR1 is SEHNR, CDR2 FQNEAQ (reference sequence). The CDR3 extends over 15 amino acids. Complete variable domain (other parts from reference TRBV7-9 and TRBJ1-2): DTGVSQNPRHKITKRGQNVTFRCDPISEHNRLYWYRQTLGQGPEFLTYFQNEAQLEKSRLLSDRFSAERPKGSFSTLEIQRTEQGDSAMYLCASSSDTGTAYGYTFGSGTRLTVV.

This clone appeared a single time. J is TRBJ1-2 and V is TRBV29-1; D might be TRBD1 (5 bases). Germline CDR1 reads SQVTM; CDR2 reads ANQGSEA. Trimming removed 2 bases at V and 4 bases at J, with 11 bases between. The CDR3 loop spans 13 amino acids. The CDR3 here is CSVEFRDGYGYTF. CDR3 nucleotide sequence: TGCAGCGTTGAATTCCGGGACGGCTATGGCTACACCTTC.

V gene TRBV6-6 combines with J gene TRBJ2-7, with TRBD2 identical over 7 bases. This CDR3 region has 15 residues. Per the germline V gene, CDR1 is MNHNY and CDR2 is SVGAGI (reference sequence). After removal of 6 bases from V and 4 bases from J, the junction contained 12 bases not matched to a gene. In DNA, the CDR3 is TGTGCCAGCAGCCGTCAGCGGGATGGGTGGTACGAGCAGTACTTC. Its translation is CASSRQRDGWYEQYF.

The chain employs TRBV9 and TRBJ1-1; 7 bases agree with TRBD1. Germline V CDR1 and CDR2: SGDLS, YYNGEE. The CDR3 totals 12 residues. V lost 3 bases and J lost 11; bases outside the gene matches: 7. The chain's CDR3 is CASSAPTGSAFF. The DNA of the CDR3 is TGTGCCAGCAGCGCACCGACAGGGAGCGCTTTCTTT.

The rearrangement links TRBV7-9 to TRBJ2-1, with 9 positions matching TRBD2. The CDR3 has 15 residues. CDR1 SEHNR and CDR2 FQNEAQ come from the germline V gene (reference sequence). V dropped 7 bases and J dropped 4; count of bases not matched to a gene: 8. The CDR3 bases are TGTGCCAGCATCGGGGTAGCGGGAGTGTACAATGAGCAGTTCTTC. Amino acids: CASIGVAGVYNEQFF. Variable domain in full (rest from reference TRBV7-9 and TRBJ2-1): DTGVSQNPRHKITKRGQNVTFRCDPISEHNRLYWYRQTLGQGPEFLTYFQNEAQLEKSRLLSDRFSAERPKGSFSTLEIQRTEQGDSAMYLCASIGVAGVYNEQFFGPGTRLTVL.

The chain couples TRBV7-9 to TRBJ2-1; a possible D gene is TRBD2 (5 bases). Germline values: CDR1 SEHNR, CDR2 FQNEAQ (reference sequence). This CDR3 comprises 15 residues. V shed 5 bases and J shed 5 bases, with 16 bases lying between them. The CDR3 here is CASSPTPSFDNEQFF. Written as DNA, the CDR3 is TGTGCCAGCAGCCCCACCCCTAGCTTCGACAATGAGCAGTTCTTC.

The rearrangement joins TRBV6-4 to TRBJ1-2; 7 bases match TRBD1. The germline gives CDR1 MRHNA, CDR2 SNTAGT. The length of the CDR3 is 15 residues. V shed 2 bases, J shed 5 bases, and the junction held 8 bases outside the gene matches. CDR3 sequence (DNA): TGTGCCAGCAGTGACGATAACGACAGGGTATATGGCTACACCTTC. Encoded protein: CASSDDNDRVYGYTF.

The V gene is TRBV18, the J gene TRBJ1-3; D might be TRBD1 (6 bases). This CDR3 is built from 16 residues. Deletions cut 2 bases from V and 1 base from J, with 12 bases between. Germline CDR1 reads KGHSH; CDR2 reads LQKENI. The CDR3 DNA reads as TGTGCCAGCTCACCAATAAAAGGGGGTTCTGGAAACACCATATATTTT. Amino acids: CASSPIKGGSGNTIYF. The whole variable domain, remainder taken from reference TRBV18 and TRBJ1-3, is NAGVMQNPRHLVRRRGQEARLRCSPMKGHSHVYWYRQLPEEGLKFMVYLQKENIIDESGMPKERFSAEFPKEGPSILRIQQVVRGDSAAYFCASSPIKGGSGNTIYFGEGSWLTVV.

J is TRBJ2-6 and V is TRBV29-1; 11 bases line up with TRBD2. In germline, CDR1 is SQVTM, CDR2 ANQGSEA. The V gene end was trimmed by 6 bases and the J gene end by 0 bases; junction bases not matched to a gene: 4. The CDR3 length is 16 residues. CDR3 sequence (DNA): TGCAGCGTCTCCGGGACTAGCGGCTCTGGGGCCAACGTCCTGACTTTC. It codes for CSVSGTSGSGANVLTF. Full variable domain (remainder filled in from reference TRBV29-1 and TRBJ2-6): SAVISQKPSRDICQRGTSLTIQCQVDSQVTMMFWYRQQPGQSLTLIATANQGSEATYESGFVIDKFPISRPNLTFSTLTVSNMSPEDSSIYLCSVSGTSGSGANVLTFGAGSRLTVL.

The chain employs TRBV28 and TRBJ1-4, with D possibly TRBD1 on 6 matching bases. CDR3 size: 13 residues. CDR1 and CDR2 (germline): MDHEN, SYDVKM. The germline V and J ends were trimmed by 5 bases and 7 bases, with 11 bases remaining between them. The CDR3: CASSAGQAEKLFF. CDR3 nucleotide sequence: TGTGCCAGCAGTGCGGGACAAGCTGAAAAACTGTTTTTT. Based on the CDR3 plus reference TRBV28 and TRBJ1-4, the full variable domain is DVKVTQSSRYLVKRTGEKVFLECVQDMDHENMFWYRQDPGLGLRLIYFSYDVKMKEKGDIPEGYSVSREKKERFSLILESASTNQTSMYLCASSAGQAEKLFFGSGTQLSVL.

CDR3 residues: CAWSRDNLSNQPQHF. The DNA of the CDR3 is TGTGCCTGGAGTCGCGACAACCTTAGCAATCAGCCCCAGCATTTT. V gene TRBV30 combines with J gene TRBJ1-5; D is unresolved. The CDR3 extends over 15 amino acids. The V and J ends lost 2 bases and 0 bases respectively, with 11 bases between them. Germline values: CDR1 GTSNPN, CDR2 SVGIG (reference sequence). The variable domain in full, completed from reference TRBV30 and TRBJ1-5, reads SQTIHQWPATLVQPVGSPLSLECTVEGTSNPNLYWYRQAAGRGLQLLFYSVGIGQISSEVPQNLSASRPQDRQFILSSKKLLLSDSGFYLCAWSRDNLSNQPQHFGDGTRLSIL.

V is TRBV9 and J is TRBJ1-2; D is unresolved. Trimming took off 3 bases at V and 2 bases at J, with 11 bases between the two ends. Germline assignment: CDR1 SGDLS and CDR2 YYNGEE. The CDR3 has 14 amino acids. This CDR3 reads CASSGNRYNYGYTF. CDR3 bases: TGTGCCAGCAGCGGAAACCGATACAACTATGGCTACACCTTC.

The CDR3 sequence is CASSLGGWQPQHF. In nucleotides, the CDR3 is TGTGCCAGCAGCTTAGGGGGGTGGCAGCCCCAGCATTTT. This chain joins TRBV7-2 and TRBJ1-5, with D possibly being TRBD1 (5 bases). From germline, CDR1 is SGHTA and CDR2 FQGNSA. V gave up 1 base and J gave up 7 bases, with 8 bases separating them. The CDR3 is 13 amino acids.

This sequence joins TRBV11-2 and TRBJ1-5, with D perhaps TRBD1 (5 bases). The CDR3 is 15 residues long. Trimming cost V 4 bases and J 7 bases, with 17 bases left between them. Germline V gene data show CDR1 as SGHAT and CDR2 as FQNNGV. CDR3 protein: CASSSLRGIGQPQHF. CDR3 sequence (DNA): TGTGCCAGCAGCTCCCTCCGGGGGATCGGGCAGCCCCAGCATTTT.

This clone occurred once. The chain's CDR3 is CASSQRSGSRDEQFF. DNA of the CDR3: TGCGCCAGCAGCCAACGAAGCGGGAGTCGGGATGAGCAGTTCTTC. This sequence joins TRBV4-3 and TRBJ2-1; TRBD2 matches 8 bases. The V segment lost 2 bases and the J segment 8 bases; nucleotides outside the gene matches: 8. The CDR3 is 15 residues long. Germline V gene sequence: CDR1 LGHNA, CDR2 YSLEER.

The V gene is TRBV5-4, the J gene TRBJ1-1, with D tentatively TRBD1 (6 bases). The V end was cut by 4 bases, the J end by 4 bases, with 14 bases between. The CDR3 consists of 14 residues. CDR1 and CDR2 from the germline V gene are SGHNT and YYREEE (reference sequence). The CDR3 coding sequence is TGTGCCAGCAGCCCGAAGGGGGGGGTCACTGAAGCTTTCTTT. Translated: CASSPKGGVTEAFF.

The chain joins TRBV20-1 to TRBJ2-1; maybe TRBD1 (6 bases). This CDR3 is 12 amino acids long. Germline values: CDR1 DFQATT, CDR2 SNEGSKA (reference sequence). The V gene lost 3 bases and the J gene lost 10 bases, with 13 bases spanning the gap. This chain's CDR3 is CSASNRAYEQFF. In DNA, the CDR3 is TGCAGTGCTAGTAACAGGGCATACGAGCAGTTCTTC.

V usage is TRBV2 and J usage is TRBJ1-6; TRBD1 might be the D (6 bases). The germline CDR1 and CDR2 sequences are SNHLY and FYNNEI. Trimming cost V 7 bases and J 6 bases, with 13 bases left between them. The CDR3 has 14 amino acids. CDR3 DNA: TGTGCCAGCACCCTGGACAGTTTTAATTCACCCCTCCACTTT. Its translation is CASTLDSFNSPLHF.

The V call is TRBV12-3 or TRBV12-4, the J call TRBJ1-2, with D hard to call. The CDR3 runs to 12 residues. The germline V and J ends were trimmed by 8 bases and 4 bases, with 11 bases remaining between them. The CDR3 sequence: CASLSGPYGYTF. The CDR3 coding sequence is TGTGCCAGCTTAAGTGGCCCCTATGGCTACACCTTC.

The V gene is TRBV6-5, the J gene TRBJ1-2; no clear D gene. Trimming took off 10 bases at V and 2 bases at J, with 11 bases between the two ends. Germline V gene data show CDR1 as MNHEY and CDR2 as SVGAGI. This CDR3 spans 12 amino acids. In DNA form, the CDR3 reads TGTGCCATCCGGCCTCTAAACTATGGCTACACCTTC. The encoded protein is CAIRPLNYGYTF.

The chain is built from TRBV5-1 and TRBJ2-5; a possible D gene is TRBD1 (7 bases). Trimming left V 4 bases short and J 4 bases short, with 17 bases between. This CDR3 spans 15 amino acids. Germline lookup yields CDR1 SGHRS and CDR2 YFSETQ. CDR3 residues: CASSPDAGGLETQYF. CDR3 coding DNA: TGCGCCAGCAGCCCGGACGCAGGGGGGTTAGAGACCCAGTACTTC.

This chain joins TRBV28 and TRBJ2-5; D gene uncertain. Looked up from germline, CDR1 is MDHEN and CDR2 is SYDVKM. CDR3 length equals 15 residues. The V and J ends lost 5 bases and 1 base respectively, with 14 bases between them. CDR3 sequence reads: CASSLRRTAQETQYF. DNA for the CDR3: TGTGCCAGCAGTCTCCGCCGGACCGCCCAAGAGACCCAGTACTTC.

The CDR3 DNA is TGTGCCATCCGGTCCCTAGCGGGAGTATTCAATGAGCAGTTCTTC. This encodes CAIRSLAGVFNEQFF. The rearrangement uses TRBV6-5 and TRBJ2-1; 10 bases line up with TRBD2. The germline CDR1 and CDR2 sequences are MNHEY and SVGAGI. V was clipped by 10 bases and J by 6 bases; unmatched bases: 12. CDR3 length: 15 residues.

This clone came up a few times. This sequence joins TRBV6-5 and TRBJ2-7; possibly TRBD1 or TRBD2 for D (5 bases each). The V end lost 5 bases, the J end lost 4 bases, and 15 bases lay between the germline ends. The length of the CDR3 is 14 residues. Per germline, CDR1 MNHEY and CDR2 SVGAGI. CDR3 amino acids: CASSQRGREYEQYF. In DNA form, the CDR3 reads TGTGCCAGCAGTCAAAGAGGCAGGGAGTACGAGCAGTACTTC.

The chain couples TRBV29-1 to TRBJ2-1, with no clear D. V was clipped by 8 bases and J by 3 bases, with 14 bases between them. This CDR3 contains 13 residues. CDR1 SQVTM and CDR2 ANQGSEA come from the germline V gene. In DNA, the CDR3 is TGCAGCCACCCTCTTCCGGACTACAATGAGCAGTTCTTC. Its protein is CSHPLPDYNEQFF.

This sequence joins TRBV25-1 and TRBJ2-1; 13 nucleotides align to TRBD2. Trimming took 6 bases from V and 9 from J; bases not matched to a gene: 8. This CDR3 comprises 15 residues. Germline CDR1 MGHDK, CDR2 SYGVNS. The CDR3 region has the DNA TGTGCCAGCAGAAAACTAGCGGGAGGGCCAGGTGAGCAGTTCTTC. Translated: CASRKLAGGPGEQFF.

The chain links TRBV18 to TRBJ2-2; a weak D match, TRBD2 (6 bases). The germline CDR1 and CDR2 sequences are KGHSH and LQKENI. CDR3 length: 14 residues. The V and J ends lost 2 bases and 5 bases respectively, with 9 bases between them. The CDR3 DNA sequence: TGTGCCAGCTCACCAGTCGGGAGTACCGGGGAGCTGTTTTTT. Residues: CASSPVGSTGELFF.

The chain combines TRBV11-2 with TRBJ2-4; possibly TRBD2 for D (6 bases). This CDR3 is 19 amino acids long. Germline CDR1 is SGHAT and CDR2 is FQNNGV. Trimming removed 5 bases at V and 3 bases at J, with 26 bases between. In DNA, the CDR3 is TGTGCCAGCAGCCCTCCCCTAACGGGAGTTTTCTCGGGCAAAAACATTCAGTACTTC. It codes for CASSPPLTGVFSGKNIQYF. Combining the CDR3 with reference TRBV11-2 and TRBJ2-4 gives the whole variable domain EAGVAQSPRYKIIEKRQSVAFWCNPISGHATLYWYQQILGQGPKLLIQFQNNGVVDDSQLPKDRFSAERLKGVDSTLKIQPAKLEDSAVYLCASSPPLTGVFSGKNIQYFGAGTRLSVL.